Shown below are 4 T cell receptor beta chains from a single sample sequenced in a study of CD8 T cells in ankylosing spondylitis. TCRdb re-derived calls from the 5' RACE reads in MiXCR, one entry per CDR3 protein. The data contain 250,000 to 350,000 distinct CDR3 sequences, less than 25% of them singletons. Material for sequencing was blood, either unsorted or a sorted T cell fraction (not recorded which). These receptors all come from a female donor with ankylosing spondylitis or in good health (not recorded which).

This clonotype was seen only a few times. The chain is built from TRBV10-3 and TRBJ1-2; D possibly corresponds to TRBD1 (6 bases). The ends were cut back, 6 bases at V and 3 bases at J, with 8 bases in the middle. CDR3 length: 12 amino acids. Germline V CDR1 and CDR2: ENHRY, SYGVKD. CDR3 sequence (DNA): TGTGCCATCAGGGAGGGGGACTATGGCTACACCTTC. This codes for CAIREGDYGYTF.

This clonotype was observed at least ten times. The chain recombines TRBV5-1 with TRBJ1-2; weak D call: TRBD1 (5 bases). Germline loops: CDR1 SGHRS, CDR2 YFSETQ. This CDR3 is 17 amino acids long. V lost 0 bases and J 3 bases, leaving 18 bases between the germline ends. The CDR3 DNA reads as TGCGCCAGCAGCTTGGGGGACGGCAGGCCGAACGACTATGGCTACACCTTC. Its protein product is CASSLGDGRPNDYGYTF.

The rearrangement links TRBV6-5 to TRBJ1-1, with a tentative D call TRBD1 (5 bases). V shed 4 bases and J shed 0 bases, with 15 bases lying between them. Germline CDR1 MNHEY, CDR2 SVGAGI. The CDR3 has 16 amino acids. This CDR3 reads CASSLTRGHLNTEAFF. The CDR3 DNA reads TGTGCCAGCAGTTTAACCCGAGGACACCTGAACACTGAAGCTTTCTTT.

The chain uses TRBV30 and TRBJ2-3; 10 bases agree with TRBD2. V shed 0 bases and J 2 bases; nucleotides not matched to a gene: 2. This CDR3 has 15 amino acids. The germline gives CDR1 GTSNPN, CDR2 SVGIG (reference sequence). The CDR3: CAWSVTSGITDTQYF. Written as DNA, the CDR3 is TGTGCCTGGAGTGTTACTAGCGGGATCACAGATACGCAGTATTTT.